Listed below are T cell receptor beta chains from one sample, sequenced in a study of blood T cell repertoires in COVID-19. TCRdb keeps only in-frame clones here, not all; method: immunoSEQ multiplex PCR. The repertoire includes about 500,000 clones, about 88% of them detected once, and roughly 7.4% sits in the top ten. Sequenced material: peripheral blood. These receptors all come from a woman aged 50 to 60 with COVID-19, enrolled during active disease. The CDR3 runs from the conserved cysteine through the conserved F or W. The D gene is left open where the match is weak. Size values are once, few and many counts, or a class for expanded clones, and some rows have none.

TRBV11-2	TRBJ2-2	once	TRBD1	CASSQGAGELFF	TGTGCCAGCAGCCAGGGGGCCGGGGAGCTGTTTTTT
TRBV11-2	TRBJ2-1	.	TRBD2	CASSLGTSGGQKFF	TGTGCCAGCAGCTTAGGGACTAGCGGGGGGCAGAAGTTCTTC
TRBV28	TRBJ2-7	.	TRBD1	CASSTWTGLYEQYF	TGTGCCAGCAGTACCTGGACAGGACTCTACGAGCAGTACTTC
TRBV7-8	TRBJ1-4	.	.	CASSPRWRGNIEKLFF	TGTGCCAGCAGCCCCCGGTGGAGGGGCAATATTGAAAAACTGTTTTTT
TRBV6-5	TRBJ1-4	.	.	CASNLVATNEKLFF	TGTGCCAGCAATTTAGTCGCAACTAATGAAAAACTGTTTTTT
TRBV2	TRBJ1-4	.	.	CASRMVAATNEKLFF	TGTGCCAGCAGGATGGTGGCTGCAACTAATGAAAAACTGTTTTTT
TRBV30	TRBJ1-5	.	.	CAWSVGVVSNQPQHF	TGTGCCTGGAGTGTAGGAGTTGTTAGCAATCAGCCCCAGCATTTT
TRBV19	TRBJ1-4	.	TRBD1	CASRWGQGASNEKLFF	TGTGCCAGTAGATGGGGACAGGGGGCTTCTAATGAAAAACTGTTTTTT
TRBV5-1	TRBJ1-5	.	TRBD1	CASSPGTDSNQPQHF	TGCGCCAGCAGCCCAGGGACAGATAGCAATCAGCCCCAGCATTTT
TRBV5-4	TRBJ2-5	.	TRBD2	CASSPATSGGQETQYF	TGTGCCAGCAGCCCTGCCACTAGCGGGGGTCAAGAGACCCAGTACTTC
TRBV30	TRBJ1-2	once	.	CAGGDSEDGYTF	TGTGCCGGGGGGGACTCGGAAGATGGCTACACCTTC
TRBV4-1	TRBJ1-1	.	.	CASSQETPWGEVTEAFF	TGCGCCAGCAGCCAAGAAACCCCGTGGGGGGAAGTCACTGAAGCTTTCTTT
TRBV27	TRBJ2-2	.	.	CASSLFWGEDTGELFF	TGTGCCAGCAGTTTATTCTGGGGGGAAGACACCGGGGAGCTGTTTTTT
TRBV10-1	TRBJ2-1	.	.	CASSEQGWTYNEQFF	TGCGCCAGCAGTGAGCAGGGCTGGACCTACAATGAGCAGTTCTTC
TRBV19	TRBJ2-1	.	TRBD2	CASAPVGGYNEQFF	TGTGCCAGCGCCCCGGTGGGGGGGTACAATGAGCAGTTCTTC
TRBV5-1	TRBJ1-1	few	.	CASSLTGNTEAFF	TGCGCCAGCAGCTTAACAGGGAACACTGAAGCTTTCTTT
TRBV7-9	TRBJ1-2	.	.	CASSLGSGLEVYTF	TGTGCCAGCAGCTTAGGATCGGGTCTAGAGGTCTACACCTTC
TRBV10-3	TRBJ2-3	.	TRBD2	CAIKLAGDVDTQYF	TGTGCCATCAAGCTAGCGGGGGATGTAGATACGCAGTATTTT
TRBV19	TRBJ1-1	.	.	CASMSYREPTKAFF	TGTGCCAGTATGAGTTACAGGGAACCCACTAAAGCTTTCTTT
TRBV10-3	TRBJ1-1	.	.	CAISIQGTEAFF	TGTGCCATCAGCATACAGGGAACTGAAGCTTTCTTT
TRBV25-1	TRBJ1-1	.	TRBD1	CASSLTGGTEAFF	TGTGCCAGCAGCCTGACAGGGGGCACTGAAGCTTTCTTT
TRBV6-1	TRBJ2-7	.	TRBD1	CASSEAGTGSHEQYF	TGTGCCAGCAGTGAAGCCGGGACAGGGAGCCACGAGCAGTACTTC
TRBV2	TRBJ1-2	.	TRBD1	CASSPGTGGFYGYTF	TGTGCCAGCAGTCCCGGGACAGGGGGCTTCTATGGCTACACCTTC
TRBV4-1	TRBJ2-3	.	TRBD2	CASSQDQGGEDTQYF	TGCGCCAGCAGCCAAGATCAGGGAGGGGAGGATACGCAGTATTTT
TRBV4-2	TRBJ2-7	.	TRBD1	CASSQDLGQGSNEQYF	TGTGCCAGCAGCCAAGATCTGGGACAGGGCAGTAACGAGCAGTACTTC
TRBV24-1	TRBJ1-1	.	.	CATSVGDTEAFF	TGTGCCACCAGTGTTGGAGACACTGAAGCTTTCTTT
TRBV9	TRBJ2-3	.	TRBD2	CASSVDGGSTDTQYF	TGTGCCAGCAGCGTAGACGGGGGGTCCACAGATACGCAGTATTTT
TRBV18	TRBJ1-2	once	TRBD1	CASSPTGGDAGYTF	TGTGCCAGCTCACCTACAGGGGGCGATGCTGGCTACACCTTC
TRBV29-1	TRBJ2-1	.	.	CSVEIGFF	TGCAGCGTTGAGATCGGGTTCTTC
TRBV9	TRBJ1-6	.	.	CASSVTGSDYYNSPLHF	TGTGCCAGCAGCGTGACAGGTTCTGACTACTATAATTCACCCCTCCACTTT
TRBV30	TRBJ1-2	.	TRBD1	CAWSVGTGGNSRGYTF	TGTGCCTGGAGCGTAGGGACAGGGGGGAATTCAAGGGGCTACACCTTC
TRBV7-9	TRBJ2-2	once	TRBD2	CASSLVRTSEDTGELFF	TGTGCCAGCAGCTTAGTTCGGACTAGCGAGGACACCGGGGAGCTGTTTTTT
TRBV28	TRBJ1-5	.	.	CASSLRGYSNQPQHF	TGTGCCAGCAGTCTTCGGGGGTATAGCAATCAGCCCCAGCATTTT
TRBV5-1	TRBJ2-7	.	.	CASSSSGGLGYEQYF	TGCGCCAGCAGCTCGAGCGGAGGTTTGGGCTACGAGCAGTACTTC
TRBV19	TRBJ1-5	few	.	CASSIPAPGGPQHF	TGTGCCAGTAGTATTCCGGCCCCTGGAGGGCCCCAGCATTTT
TRBV24-1	TRBJ2-2	.	TRBD1	CATSDGTGTNTGELFF	TGTGCCACCAGTGACGGGACAGGAACGAACACCGGGGAGCTGTTTTTT
TRBV7-8	TRBJ2-3	.	TRBD2	CASSLESGGALGTDTQYF	TGTGCCAGCAGCTTAGAGAGCGGGGGGGCCTTAGGGACAGATACGCAGTATTTT
TRBV5-1	TRBJ2-7	.	TRBD1	CASSATGTYEQYF	TGCGCCAGCAGCGCGACAGGGACCTACGAGCAGTACTTC
TRBV24-1	TRBJ1-5	once	TRBD1	CATSDTTGEGRSNQPQHF	TGTGCCACCAGTGACACGACAGGGGAGGGTAGGAGCAATCAGCCCCAGCATTTT
TRBV19	TRBJ1-2	.	.	CASSIAREGYGYTF	TGTGCCAGTAGTATCGCGAGGGAAGGATATGGCTACACCTTC
TRBV5-5	TRBJ1-4	.	TRBD1	CASSLDRGGEKLFF	TGTGCCAGCAGCCTAGACAGGGGAGGAGAAAAACTGTTTTTT
TRBV4-1	TRBJ1-2	.	.	CASSPVTENYGYTF	TGCGCCAGCAGCCCCGTGACGGAGAACTATGGCTACACCTTC
TRBV19	TRBJ1-5	.	TRBD1	CASSPSGQPNQPQHF	TGTGCCAGTAGTCCGTCGGGACAGCCCAATCAGCCCCAGCATTTT
TRBV19	TRBJ1-1	.	.	CASSMESRNTEAFF	TGTGCCAGTAGTATGGAGTCCCGGAACACTGAAGCTTTCTTT
TRBV27	TRBJ2-7	.	.	CASSPRGGAYEQYF	TGTGCCAGCAGTCCCCGGGGAGGAGCCTACGAGCAGTACTTC
TRBV30	TRBJ1-5	.	.	CAWSVSPDLGPQHF	TGTGCCTGGAGTGTATCCCCGGACTTGGGGCCCCAGCATTTT
TRBV12-3/TRBV12-4	TRBJ1-1	.	.	CASSFQVKSEAFF	TGTGCCAGCAGTTTCCAGGTGAAGTCTGAAGCTTTCTTT
TRBV28	TRBJ2-1	.	.	CASSGDSYNEQFF	TGTGCCAGCAGTGGCGACAGTTACAATGAGCAGTTCTTC
TRBV7-3	TRBJ1-1	.	.	CASSFSGSETEAFF	TGTGCCAGCAGCTTCTCAGGTAGTGAGACTGAAGCTTTCTTT
TRBV28	TRBJ2-4	.	.	CASSTSNIQYF	TGTGCCAGCAGTACTTCAAACATTCAGTACTTC
TRBV10-3	TRBJ2-5	.	TRBD1	CAAGTGDIETQYF	TGTGCCGCCGGGACAGGGGATATTGAGACCCAGTACTTC
TRBV6-5	TRBJ1-1	.	.	CASSGRSGTEAFF	TGTGCCAGCAGCGGACGATCAGGGACTGAAGCTTTCTTT
TRBV2	TRBJ1-2	.	.	CASRVTVQGYTF	TGTGCCAGCAGGGTGACAGTCCAAGGCTACACCTTC
TRBV10-3	TRBJ2-1	.	.	CAISEPTSRDEQFF	TGTGCCATCAGTGAGCCGACTAGTCGGGATGAGCAGTTCTTC
TRBV2	TRBJ2-7	.	TRBD1	CATSVGDRVSYEQYF	TGTGCCACTTCGGTCGGGGACAGGGTTTCCTACGAGCAGTACTTC
TRBV27	TRBJ2-3	.	.	CASSSPQERYTDTQYF	TGTGCCAGCAGTTCACCTCAGGAACGCTACACAGATACGCAGTATTTT